A selection of T cell receptor beta chains follows, all from one sample in a study of blood T cells in healthy people across ages. TCRdb itself ran the 5' RACE reads through MiXCR, one entry per CDR3 protein. The sample contains 920,000 or so distinct CDR3 sequences, over 35% of which appear only once. The sample was blood. Every receptor here comes from a woman aged 60-70 years in good health. CDR3s include the opening cysteine and the closing phenylalanine or tryptophan. D genes are given only for firm matches. Clone size is given for some rows only: seen once, a few or many times, or a class if the clone is expanded.

clone_size	d_call	v_call	cdr3_length	j_call	cdr3_nt	cdr3_aa
few	NA	TRBV14	14	TRBJ2-1	TGTGCCAGCAGCCAATTGCGGGACTACAATGAGCAGTTCTTC	CASSQLRDYNEQFF
NA	NA	TRBV12-3/TRBV12-4	14	TRBJ2-5	TGTGCCAGCACTCTGGACAGCCAACAAGAGACCCAGTACTTC	CASTLDSQQETQYF
NA	NA	TRBV4-3	16	TRBJ2-6	TGCGCCAGCAGCCAAGATGGGGGGAAGGGGGCCAACGTCCTGACTTTC	CASSQDGGKGANVLTF
few	TRBD1	TRBV14	14	TRBJ1-4	TGTGCCAGCAGCCTGTCGGACAGGGCCGAAAAACTGTTTTTT	CASSLSDRAEKLFF
few	NA	TRBV12-3/TRBV12-4	13	TRBJ1-4	TGTGCCAGCCGTTCAGGAGGAAATGAAAAACTGTTTTTT	CASRSGGNEKLFF
once	TRBD1	TRBV3-1	18	TRBJ1-4	TGTGCCAGCAGCCGAAGCGGACAGGGAGGAGGGACTAATGAAAAACTGTTTTTT	CASSRSGQGGGTNEKLFF
NA	NA	TRBV6-6	15	TRBJ2-2	TGTGCCAGCAGTTATAGGGCGGGGGCCACCGGGGAGCTGTTTTTT	CASSYRAGATGELFF
many	TRBD1	TRBV11-3	15	TRBJ2-7	TGTGCCAGCAGCTTAGCCGGACAGGGTCGTAGCGAGCAGTACTTC	CASSLAGQGRSEQYF
few	NA	TRBV7-2	15	TRBJ2-5	TGTGCCAGCAGCTTTCAAGGGGGATCGGGAGAGACCCAGTACTTC	CASSFQGGSGETQYF
NA	TRBD1	TRBV27	16	TRBJ1-5	TGTGCCAGCAGTTTATCTGCCGGGACAGGCAATCAGCCCCAGCATTTT	CASSLSAGTGNQPQHF
few	NA	TRBV27	12	TRBJ1-5	TGTGCCAGCAGTTTTGACGGCGGGCCCCAGCATTTT	CASSFDGGPQHF
NA	TRBD2	TRBV29-1	13	TRBJ2-7	TGCAGCGTGGGGACTATCCTCTCCTACGAGCAGTACTTC	CSVGTILSYEQYF
NA	TRBD2	TRBV6-5	15	TRBJ2-3	TGTGCCAGCAGTTCTCTGGGGGGGACGGGCGATACGCAGTATTTT	CASSSLGGTGDTQYF
NA	TRBD2	TRBV7-9	16	TRBJ2-1	TGTGCCAGCAGCTTGGGAAGCGGGAGCAGAGGTTATGAGCAGTTCTTC	CASSLGSGSRGYEQFF
NA	NA	TRBV15	13	TRBJ2-7	TGTGCCACCAGCAGAGACGGAACCTACGAGCAGTACTTC	CATSRDGTYEQYF
NA	NA	TRBV12-3/TRBV12-4	16	TRBJ1-5	TGTGCCAGCAGACCCGGGGGGGCACATAGCAATCAGCCCCAGCATTTT	CASRPGGAHSNQPQHF
NA	NA	TRBV27	13	TRBJ1-1	TGTGCCAGCAGTTTATCGCCGGGGAATGGAGCTTTCTTT	CASSLSPGNGAFF
NA	TRBD2	TRBV7-8	16	TRBJ2-7	TGTGCCAGCAGCTTTCTGGCCGGGACTAGCGGATACGAGCAGTACTTC	CASSFLAGTSGYEQYF
once	NA	TRBV10-3	13	TRBJ1-1	TGTGCCATCAGTGAGGGACAGCTCACTGAAGCTTTCTTT	CAISEGQLTEAFF
NA	TRBD1	TRBV7-2	14	TRBJ2-7	TGTGCCAGCAGCCCCCAGACAGGGCGGTACGAGCAGTACTTC	CASSPQTGRYEQYF
NA	TRBD1	TRBV30	16	TRBJ2-1	TGTGCCTGGAGTGTTGGACAGGTGACCGCCGACAATGAGCAGTTCTTC	CAWSVGQVTADNEQFF
NA	NA	TRBV6-5	15	TRBJ2-5	TGTGCCAGCAGGGCAGGGGCCTCCGGTAGGGAGACCCAGTACTTC	CASRAGASGRETQYF
NA	NA	TRBV20-1	13	TRBJ2-3	TGCAGTGCTAGTATCACGTCGTCAGATACGCAGTATTTT	CSASITSSDTQYF
NA	NA	TRBV6-2/TRBV6-3	15	TRBJ2-5	TGTGCCAGCAGTTACAGAGCGGTCAACGTGGGGGAGCAGTACTTC	CASSYRAVNVGEQYF
NA	TRBD2	TRBV5-6	14	TRBJ2-7	TGTGCCAGCAGCTCCCCGTTGAGCGGGAATGAGCAGTACTTC	CASSSPLSGNEQYF
few	NA	TRBV29-1	14	TRBJ2-5	TGCAGCGTTCAGACGGGCGCAAGACAAGAGACCCAGTACTTC	CSVQTGARQETQYF
NA	NA	TRBV11-2	15	TRBJ2-7	TGTGCCAGCAGCTTAGATCAAATAGCGACCTACGAGCAGTACTTC	CASSLDQIATYEQYF
NA	NA	TRBV29-1	13	TRBJ1-1	TGCAGCGTTGTTTCCCTCAGAAACACTGAAGCTTTCTTT	CSVVSLRNTEAFF
few	NA	TRBV2	12	TRBJ2-1	TGTGCCAGCAGGGAATCCTACAATGAGCAGTTCTTC	CASRESYNEQFF
NA	TRBD1	TRBV7-8	15	TRBJ2-7	TGTGCCAGCAGCTTAGGGGGACAGGGGGGCTACGAGCAGTACTTC	CASSLGGQGGYEQYF
NA	NA	TRBV5-1	14	TRBJ2-3	TGCGCCAGCAGCTTGTTTAGTTTCACAGATACGCAGTATTTT	CASSLFSFTDTQYF
NA	TRBD1	TRBV10-3	16	TRBJ1-5	TGTGCCATCAATGAGCCGCAAACAGGGGGAGGTCAGCCCCAGCATTTT	CAINEPQTGGGQPQHF
NA	TRBD2	TRBV13	13	TRBJ2-5	TGTGCCAGCAGAAGCGGGAGCGGTGAGACCCAGTACTTC	CASRSGSGETQYF
NA	NA	TRBV29-1	13	TRBJ1-2	TGCAGCGTTGGGAACCGGGATAACTATGGCTACACCTTC	CSVGNRDNYGYTF
NA	NA	TRBV21-1	20	TRBJ2-2	TGTGCCAGCAGCAAAGCGCCTTGGGGCGGGAGGGGGACAAACACCGGGGAGCTGTTTTTT	CASSKAPWGGRGTNTGELFF
NA	TRBD2	TRBV3-1	14	TRBJ2-3	TGTGCCAGCAGAAACAGTGCGGGAGGGGATACGCAGTATTTT	CASRNSAGGDTQYF
NA	NA	TRBV29-1	12	TRBJ2-5	TGCAGCGTCCTAGGAGAAAGGGAGACCCAGTACTTC	CSVLGERETQYF
few	NA	TRBV6-2/TRBV6-3	17	TRBJ2-1	TGTGCCAGCAGTTACTCGAATCTTCGGGACTTCCGGCATGAGCAGTTCTTC	CASSYSNLRDFRHEQFF
NA	NA	TRBV5-6	15	TRBJ2-5	TGTGCCAGCAGCATAGGGACGGGCGTCGGAAAGACCCAGTACTTC	CASSIGTGVGKTQYF
NA	TRBD1	TRBV5-1	18	TRBJ2-6	TGCGCCAGCAGCGACGGGGACAGGGGGAGCTCTGGGGCCAACGTCCTGACTTTC	CASSDGDRGSSGANVLTF
few	NA	TRBV30	12	TRBJ2-7	TGTGCCTGGAGTACAGGGTTCGACGAGCAGTACTTC	CAWSTGFDEQYF
NA	NA	TRBV7-8	15	TRBJ1-4	TGTGCCAGCAGCTCCCAGTCCTCAACTAATGAAAAACTGTTTTTT	CASSSQSSTNEKLFF
NA	NA	TRBV7-9	18	TRBJ2-7	TGTGCCAGCAGATCTAAAACCAAAGCCGGGACTCCGAACAATGAGCAGTACTTC	CASRSKTKAGTPNNEQYF
few	TRBD1	TRBV29-1	12	TRBJ1-2	TGCAGCGTTGGGGAGGGGGCCGGAGGCTACACCTTC	CSVGEGAGGYTF
few	TRBD2	TRBV24-1	14	TRBJ2-3	TGTGCCACCACCCCTAGCGGTCCCACAGATACGCAGTATTTT	CATTPSGPTDTQYF
few	TRBD1	TRBV7-2	13	TRBJ1-5	TGTGCCAGCAGCTGGACAGGGAGCCAGCCCCAGCATTTT	CASSWTGSQPQHF
NA	TRBD1	TRBV11-2	18	TRBJ2-1	TGTGCCAGCAGCTTAGGGACAGGGAGAGGAGGCTACAATAGTGAGCAGTTCTTC	CASSLGTGRGGYNSEQFF
NA	NA	TRBV9	15	TRBJ2-1	TGTGCCAGCAGCCCTCAGCCGAGCTCCTACAGTGAGCAGTTCTTC	CASSPQPSSYSEQFF
NA	TRBD2	TRBV29-1	15	TRBJ2-1	TGCAGCCCCCGACGGACTAGCGGGGCCTCCAATGAGCAGTTCTTC	CSPRRTSGASNEQFF
few	NA	TRBV5-5	17	TRBJ2-3	TGTGCCAGCAGCTTAGGGTATCCGGGACGGAACACAGATACGCAGTATTTT	CASSLGYPGRNTDTQYF
NA	NA	TRBV12-3/TRBV12-4	17	TRBJ2-4	TGTGCCAGCAGTTTAGCCGAGGGGCTCGGGAGAGGGGACATTCAGTACTTC	CASSLAEGLGRGDIQYF